This T cell receptor beta chain is from a study of spatial heterogeneity in lung cancer. This clonotype was picked up many times. Its antigen is still unknown. General study points: Tumoral mutation counts were tracked by counts of expanded intratumoral alpha and beta TCRs.

One entry per CDR3 protein results from TCRdb running MiXCR on the 5' RACE reads. The table shows about 30,000 distinct CDR3 sequences, with 7.1% occurring only once. Time point reported: sample taken at primary tumor resection. Germline lookup yields CDR1 SGDLS and CDR2 YYNGEE. There are 13 residues in the CDR3. V lost 6 bases, J lost 1 base, and 3 bases stayed unmatched. The source of this sequence is a male donor with early-stage non-small cell lung cancer. The rearrangement uses TRBV9 and TRBJ1-2, with 7 bases that match TRBD1. The input for sequencing was lung tumor tissue, taken at surgery. DNA of the CDR3: TGTGCCAGCAAGAGGGACAGTAACTATGGCTACACCTTC. It encodes CASKRDSNYGYTF.